One and the same sample provided the 5 T cell receptor beta chains below, sequenced in a study of vaccination effects on CD4 cells after COVID-19. Only in-frame clones appear in the TCRdb table, and some are missing; sequencing was by immunoSEQ multiplex PCR. The repertoire holds tens of thousands of clones, with 65% to 80% as singletons. Expansion with viral peptide pools was applied to antigen-specific CD4+ T cells by the ViraFEST assay prior to sequencing. The authors isolated CD4+ T cells after roughly 10 days of culture. All participants had two doses of either the BNT162b2 or mRNA-1273 vaccine. Their cognate antigens are unknown. This specimen was CD4+ T cells from PBMCs cultured with HCoV-NL63 spike peptides, taken after COVID-19 vaccination. These receptors originate from a human donor who received a COVID-19 vaccine.

The chain joins TRBV5-1 to TRBJ2-5, with no clear D. V gave up 0 bases and J gave up 5 bases, with 8 bases separating them. Germline V gene data show CDR1 as SGHRS and CDR2 as YFSETQ. The CDR3 spans 13 residues. Here the CDR3 reads CASSLAAFETQYF. As DNA, the CDR3 is TGCGCCAGCAGCTTGGCTGCTTTCGAGACCCAGTACTTC.

A few counts support this clone. The J gene is TRBJ1-6, the V gene TRBV25-1; 9 nucleotides match TRBD1. V was clipped by 6 bases and J by 7 bases; unmatched bases: 7. Per the germline V gene, CDR1 is MGHDK and CDR2 is SYGVNS. The CDR3 loop spans 15 amino acids. CDR3 sequence reads: CASSTTGTGNSPLHF. The CDR3 DNA is TGTGCCAGCAGCACCACCGGGACAGGGAATTCACCCCTCCACTTT.

J is TRBJ2-7 and V is TRBV6-2 or TRBV6-3; TRBD2 matches at 12 bases. The CDR3 sequence is 14 residues long. V lost 5 bases to trimming and J lost 5 bases; unmatched junction nucleotides: 4. Germline values: CDR1 MNHEY, CDR2 SVGEGT. CDR3 protein: CASSPLAGGNEQYF. CDR3 bases: TGTGCCAGCAGTCCCCTAGCGGGAGGGAACGAGCAGTACTTC.

The table lists this clone with a few counts. V gene TRBV15 combines with J gene TRBJ1-4; D is uncertain. The CDR3 extends over 16 amino acids. The ends were cut back, 5 bases at V and 8 bases at J, with 21 bases in the middle. The V gene's germline CDR1 is LNHNV and CDR2 YYDKDF (reference sequence). DNA for the CDR3: TGTGCCACCAGCGGATCTAGGGTCTTTAAAGGGGAAAAACTGTTTTTT. This gives the protein CATSGSRVFKGEKLFF.

The chain combines TRBV11-2 with TRBJ2-1, with D perhaps TRBD2 (5 bases). Trimming took off 4 bases at V and 8 bases at J, with 30 bases between the two ends. CDR3 length: 19 amino acids. Germline V CDR1 and CDR2: SGHAT, FQNNGV. CDR3 residues: CASSSQVGFIGSAYDEQFF. For the CDR3, the DNA is TGTGCCAGCAGCTCGCAGGTCGGGTTTATAGGTAGCGCATATGATGAGCAGTTCTTC. Full variable domain (missing parts from reference TRBV11-2 and TRBJ2-1): EAGVAQSPRYKIIEKRQSVAFWCNPISGHATLYWYQQILGQGPKLLIQFQNNGVVDDSQLPKDRFSAERLKGVDSTLKIQPAKLEDSAVYLCASSSQVGFIGSAYDEQFFGPGTRLTVL.